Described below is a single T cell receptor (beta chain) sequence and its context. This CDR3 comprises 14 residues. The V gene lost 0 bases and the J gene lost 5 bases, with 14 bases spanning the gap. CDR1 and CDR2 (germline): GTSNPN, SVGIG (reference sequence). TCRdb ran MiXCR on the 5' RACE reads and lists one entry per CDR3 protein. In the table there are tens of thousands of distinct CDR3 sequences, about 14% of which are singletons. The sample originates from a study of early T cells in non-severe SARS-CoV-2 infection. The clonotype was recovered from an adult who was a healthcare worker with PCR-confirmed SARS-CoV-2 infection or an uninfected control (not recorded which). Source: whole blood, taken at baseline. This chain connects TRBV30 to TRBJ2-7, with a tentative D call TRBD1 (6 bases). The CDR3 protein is CAWSVVTGMNEQYF. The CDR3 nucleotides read TGTGCCTGGAGTGTCGTGACAGGCATGAACGAGCAGTACTTC.